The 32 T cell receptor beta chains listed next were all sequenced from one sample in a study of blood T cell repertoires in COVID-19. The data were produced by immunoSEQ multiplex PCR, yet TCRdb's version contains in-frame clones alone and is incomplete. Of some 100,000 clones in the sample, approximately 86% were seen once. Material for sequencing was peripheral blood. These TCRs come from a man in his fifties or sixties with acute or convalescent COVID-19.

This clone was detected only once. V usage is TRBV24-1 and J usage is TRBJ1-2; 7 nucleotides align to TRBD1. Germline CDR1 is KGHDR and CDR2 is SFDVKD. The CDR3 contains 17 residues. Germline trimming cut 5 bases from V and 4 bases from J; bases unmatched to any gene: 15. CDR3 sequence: CATSVVTSDRDRYGYTF. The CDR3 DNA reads TGTGCCACCAGTGTCGTCACCTCAGACAGGGACCGCTATGGCTACACCTTC.

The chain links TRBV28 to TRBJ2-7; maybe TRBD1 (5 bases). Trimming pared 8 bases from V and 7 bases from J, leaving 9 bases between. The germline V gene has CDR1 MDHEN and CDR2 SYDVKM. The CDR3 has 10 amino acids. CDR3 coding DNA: TGTGCCAGCGGGGCGTCAGAGCAGTACTTC. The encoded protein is CASGASEQYF.

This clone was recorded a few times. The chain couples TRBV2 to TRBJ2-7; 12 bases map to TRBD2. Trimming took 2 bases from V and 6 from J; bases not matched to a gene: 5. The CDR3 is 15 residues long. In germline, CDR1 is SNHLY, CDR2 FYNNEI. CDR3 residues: CASSELAGGPGEQYF. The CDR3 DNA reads TGTGCCAGCAGTGAACTAGCGGGAGGGCCCGGCGAGCAGTACTTC. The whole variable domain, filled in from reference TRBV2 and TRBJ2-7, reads EPEVTQTPSHQVTQMGQEVILRCVPISNHLYFYWYRQILGQKVEFLVSFYNNEISEKSEIFDDQFSVERPDGSNFTLKIRSTKLEDSAMYFCASSELAGGPGEQYFGPGTRLTVT.

The CDR3 DNA reads as TGTGCCAGCAGCTTAGCAGGGTTTGGGAACATTCAGTACTTC. Translated: CASSLAGFGNIQYF. V usage is TRBV11-2 and J usage is TRBJ2-4; possible D gene TRBD1, 5 bases. V lost 1 base, J lost 7 bases, and 11 bases lay in between. CDR1 SGHAT and CDR2 FQNNGV come from the germline V gene. CDR3 length: 14 residues.

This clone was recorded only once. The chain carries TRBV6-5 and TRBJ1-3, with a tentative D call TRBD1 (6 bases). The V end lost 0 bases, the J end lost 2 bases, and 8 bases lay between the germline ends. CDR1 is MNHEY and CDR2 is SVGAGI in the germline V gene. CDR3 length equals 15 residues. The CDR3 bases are TGTGCCAGCAGTTACTCCCGGACAGCTGGAAACACCATATATTTT. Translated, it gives CASSYSRTAGNTIYF.

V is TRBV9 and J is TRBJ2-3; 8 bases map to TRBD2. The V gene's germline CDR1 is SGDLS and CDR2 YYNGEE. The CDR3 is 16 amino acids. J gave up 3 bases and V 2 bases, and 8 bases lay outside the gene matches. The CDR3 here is CASSVGLVGRTDTQYF. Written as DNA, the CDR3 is TGTGCCAGCAGCGTGGGACTAGTGGGAAGGACAGATACGCAGTATTTT.

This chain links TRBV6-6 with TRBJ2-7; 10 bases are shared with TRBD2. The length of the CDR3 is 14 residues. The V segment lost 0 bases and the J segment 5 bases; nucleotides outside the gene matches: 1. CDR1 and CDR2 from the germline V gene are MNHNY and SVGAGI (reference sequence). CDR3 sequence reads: CASSYSGTSDEQYF. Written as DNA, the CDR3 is TGTGCCAGCAGTTACTCCGGGACTAGCGACGAGCAGTACTTC.

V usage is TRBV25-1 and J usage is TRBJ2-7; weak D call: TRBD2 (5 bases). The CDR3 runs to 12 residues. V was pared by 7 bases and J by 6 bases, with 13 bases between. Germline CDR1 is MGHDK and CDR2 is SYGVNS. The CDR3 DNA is TGTGCCAGCAACGGGGATTATGTCGAGCAGTACTTC. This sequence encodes CASNGDYVEQYF.

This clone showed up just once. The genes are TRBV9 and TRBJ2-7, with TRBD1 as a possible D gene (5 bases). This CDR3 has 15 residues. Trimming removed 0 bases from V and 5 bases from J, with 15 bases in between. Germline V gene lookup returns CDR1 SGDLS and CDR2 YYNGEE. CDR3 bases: TGTGCCAGCAGCGTAGGGGGCGGCGATGAGGACGAGCAGTACTTC. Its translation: CASSVGGGDEDEQYF.

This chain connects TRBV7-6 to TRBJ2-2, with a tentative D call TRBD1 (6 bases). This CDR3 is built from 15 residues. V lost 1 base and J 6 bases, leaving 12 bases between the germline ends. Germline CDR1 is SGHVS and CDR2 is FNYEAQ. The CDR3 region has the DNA TGTGCCAGCAGCTTAGGTGCTGCAGGGGCCGGGGAGCTGTTTTTT. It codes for CASSLGAAGAGELFF.

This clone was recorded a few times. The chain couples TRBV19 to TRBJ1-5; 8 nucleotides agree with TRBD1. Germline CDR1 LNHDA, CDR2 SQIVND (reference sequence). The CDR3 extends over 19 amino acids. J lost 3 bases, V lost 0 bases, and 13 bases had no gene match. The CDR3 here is CASSIDPRGAGGLNQPQHF. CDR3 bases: TGTGCCAGTAGTATAGATCCCAGGGGGGCAGGGGGCCTCAATCAGCCCCAGCATTTT.

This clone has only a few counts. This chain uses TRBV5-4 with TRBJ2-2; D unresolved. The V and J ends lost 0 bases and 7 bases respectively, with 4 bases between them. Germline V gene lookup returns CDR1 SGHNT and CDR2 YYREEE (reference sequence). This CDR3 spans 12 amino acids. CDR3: CASSLGIGELFF. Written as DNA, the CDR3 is TGTGCCAGCAGCTTGGGTATCGGGGAGCTGTTTTTT.

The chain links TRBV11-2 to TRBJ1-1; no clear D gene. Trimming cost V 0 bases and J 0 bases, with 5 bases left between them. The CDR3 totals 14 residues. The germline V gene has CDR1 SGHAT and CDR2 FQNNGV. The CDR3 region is CASSLDILNTEAFF. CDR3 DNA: TGTGCCAGCAGCTTAGATATATTGAACACTGAAGCTTTCTTT.

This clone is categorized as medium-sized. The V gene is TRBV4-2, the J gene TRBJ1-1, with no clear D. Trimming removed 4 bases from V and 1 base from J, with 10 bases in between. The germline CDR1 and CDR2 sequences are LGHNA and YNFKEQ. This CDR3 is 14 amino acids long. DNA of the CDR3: TGTGCCAGCAGCCCTCTCGCGAGGAACACTGAAGCTTTCTTT. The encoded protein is CASSPLARNTEAFF.

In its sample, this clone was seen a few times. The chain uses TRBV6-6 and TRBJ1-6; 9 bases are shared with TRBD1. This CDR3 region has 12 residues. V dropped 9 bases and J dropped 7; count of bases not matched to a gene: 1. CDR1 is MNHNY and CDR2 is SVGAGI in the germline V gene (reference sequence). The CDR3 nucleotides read TGTGCCAGTGGGACAGGGAATTCACCCCTCCACTTT. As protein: CASGTGNSPLHF.

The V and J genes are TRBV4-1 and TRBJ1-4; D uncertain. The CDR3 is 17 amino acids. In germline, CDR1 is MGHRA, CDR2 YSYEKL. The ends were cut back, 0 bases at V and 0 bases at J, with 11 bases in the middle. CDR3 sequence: CASSQDSSPPTNEKLFF. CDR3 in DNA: TGCGCCAGCAGCCAAGATAGCAGTCCCCCAACTAATGAAAAACTGTTTTTT.

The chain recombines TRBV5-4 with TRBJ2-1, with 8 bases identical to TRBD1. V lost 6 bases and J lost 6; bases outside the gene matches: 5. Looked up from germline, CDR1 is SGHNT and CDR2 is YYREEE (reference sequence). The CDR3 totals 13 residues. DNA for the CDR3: TGTGCCAGCAAAAGACAGGGGTTCAATGAGCAGTTCTTC. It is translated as CASKRQGFNEQFF.

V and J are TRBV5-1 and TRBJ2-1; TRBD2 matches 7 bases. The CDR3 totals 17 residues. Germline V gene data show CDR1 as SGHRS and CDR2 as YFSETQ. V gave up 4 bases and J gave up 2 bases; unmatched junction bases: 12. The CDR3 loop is CASSPVVSSGAYNEQFF. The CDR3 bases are TGCGCCAGCAGCCCGGTCGTGTCTAGCGGAGCCTACAATGAGCAGTTCTTC.

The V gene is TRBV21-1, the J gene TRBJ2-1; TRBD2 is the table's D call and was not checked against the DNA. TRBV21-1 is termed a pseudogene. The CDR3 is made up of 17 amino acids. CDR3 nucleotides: TGTGCCAGCAGCGGGAGGGGTGGGACTAGCTATGGAAATGAGCAGTTCTTC. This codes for CASSGRGGTSYGNEQFF.

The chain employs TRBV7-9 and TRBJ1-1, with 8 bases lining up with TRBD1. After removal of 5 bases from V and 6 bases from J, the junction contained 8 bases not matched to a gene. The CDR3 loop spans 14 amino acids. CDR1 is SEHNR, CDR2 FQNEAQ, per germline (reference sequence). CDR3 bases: TGTGCCAGCAGCCAGACAGGGGATGGGTCTGAAGCTTTCTTT. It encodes CASSQTGDGSEAFF.

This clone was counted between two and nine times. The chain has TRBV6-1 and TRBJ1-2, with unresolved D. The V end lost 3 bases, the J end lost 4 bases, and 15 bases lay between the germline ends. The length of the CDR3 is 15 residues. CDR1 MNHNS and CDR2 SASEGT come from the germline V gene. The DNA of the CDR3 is TGTGCCAGCAGTGACCCTCGGGGTGCGGTCTATGGCTACACCTTC. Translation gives CASSDPRGAVYGYTF.

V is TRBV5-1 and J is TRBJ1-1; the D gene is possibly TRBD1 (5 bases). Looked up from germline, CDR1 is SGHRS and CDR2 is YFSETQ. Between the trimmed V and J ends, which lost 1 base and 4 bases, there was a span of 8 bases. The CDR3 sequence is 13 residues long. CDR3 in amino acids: CASSLQGRTEAFF. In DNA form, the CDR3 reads TGCGCCAGCAGCTTGCAGGGTCGCACTGAAGCTTTCTTT.

CDR3 sequence reads: CASSLRSGRGQTEAFF. CDR3 DNA: TGTGCCAGCAGCTTGCGCTCCGGCAGGGGGCAGACTGAAGCTTTCTTT. This chain links TRBV5-6 with TRBJ1-1, with 8 bases matching TRBD1. The CDR3 is 16 residues long. Unmatched junction bases numbered 10, after V lost 1 base and J lost 5 bases. The germline V gene encodes CDR1 SGHDT and CDR2 YYEEEE.

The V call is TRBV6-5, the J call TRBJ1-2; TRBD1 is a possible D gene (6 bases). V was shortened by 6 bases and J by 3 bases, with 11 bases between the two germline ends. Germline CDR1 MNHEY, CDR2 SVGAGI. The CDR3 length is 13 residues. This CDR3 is CASRYGQYYGYTF. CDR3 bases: TGTGCCAGCAGATACGGACAGTACTATGGCTACACCTTC.

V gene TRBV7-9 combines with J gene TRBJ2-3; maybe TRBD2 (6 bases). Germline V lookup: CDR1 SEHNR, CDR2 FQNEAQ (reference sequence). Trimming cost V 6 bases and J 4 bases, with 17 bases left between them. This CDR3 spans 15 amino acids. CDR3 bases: TGTGCCAGCAGTTTGTGGGCGGGGACCGCAGATACGCAGTATTTT. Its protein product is CASSLWAGTADTQYF.

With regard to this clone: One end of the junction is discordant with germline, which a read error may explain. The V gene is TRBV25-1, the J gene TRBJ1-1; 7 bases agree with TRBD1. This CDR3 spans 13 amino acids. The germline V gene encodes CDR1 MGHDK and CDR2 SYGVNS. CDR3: CVSRTGPNTEAFF. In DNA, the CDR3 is TGTGTCAGCCGGACAGGTCCGAACACTGAAGCTTTCTTT.

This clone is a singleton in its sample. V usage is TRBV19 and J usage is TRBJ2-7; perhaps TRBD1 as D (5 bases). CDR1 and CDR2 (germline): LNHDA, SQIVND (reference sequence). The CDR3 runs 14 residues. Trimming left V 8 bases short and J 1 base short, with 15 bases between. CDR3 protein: CASRSRQYSYEQYF. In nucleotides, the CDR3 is TGTGCCAGTCGATCAAGACAGTATTCCTACGAGCAGTACTTC.

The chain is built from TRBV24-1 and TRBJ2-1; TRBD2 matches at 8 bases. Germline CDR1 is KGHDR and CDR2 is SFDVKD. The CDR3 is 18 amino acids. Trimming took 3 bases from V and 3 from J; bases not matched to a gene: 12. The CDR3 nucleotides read TGTGCCACCAGTGATCCTTCTGTAGCGGGAATCCGCTACAATGAGCAGTTCTTC. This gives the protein CATSDPSVAGIRYNEQFF.

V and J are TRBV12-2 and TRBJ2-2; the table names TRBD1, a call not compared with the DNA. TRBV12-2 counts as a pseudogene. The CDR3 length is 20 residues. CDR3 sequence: CASRFGQGKQHTANTGELFF. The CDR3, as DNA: TGTGCAAGTCGCTTTGGACAGGGAAAGCAACATACCGCGAACACCGGGGAGCTGTTTTTT.

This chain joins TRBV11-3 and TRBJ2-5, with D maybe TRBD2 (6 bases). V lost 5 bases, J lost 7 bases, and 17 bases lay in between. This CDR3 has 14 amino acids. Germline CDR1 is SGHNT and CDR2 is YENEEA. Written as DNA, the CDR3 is TGTGCCAGCAGCCTCGCGGGACCTGAGGGGACCCAGTACTTC. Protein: CASSLAGPEGTQYF.

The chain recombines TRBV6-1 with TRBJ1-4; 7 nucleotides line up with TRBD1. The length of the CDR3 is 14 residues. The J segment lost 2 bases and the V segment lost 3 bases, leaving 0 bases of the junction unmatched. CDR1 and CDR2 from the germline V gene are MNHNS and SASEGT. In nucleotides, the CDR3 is TGTGCCAGCAGTGACAGGGGGACTAATGAAAAACTGTTTTTT. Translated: CASSDRGTNEKLFF.

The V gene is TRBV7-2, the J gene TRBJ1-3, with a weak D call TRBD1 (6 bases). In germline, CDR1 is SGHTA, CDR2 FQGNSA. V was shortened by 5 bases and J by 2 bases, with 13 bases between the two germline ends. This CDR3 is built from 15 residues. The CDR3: CASSDSGAAGNTIYF. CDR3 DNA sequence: TGTGCCAGCAGCGATTCAGGGGCGGCTGGAAACACCATATATTTT.